These 18 T cell receptor beta chains were all obtained from the same sample, sequenced in a study of blood T cell repertoires in COVID-19. TCRdb keeps only in-frame clones here, not all; method: immunoSEQ multiplex PCR. The table shows under 85,000 clones, with approximately 83% occurring only once. Sequenced sample: peripheral blood. The receptors shown here come from a man in his forties with COVID-19, enrolled during active disease.

This chain links TRBV6-5 with TRBJ1-1, with no clear D. Germline CDR1 reads MNHEY; CDR2 reads SVGAGI. Trimming cost V 4 bases and J 7 bases, with 16 bases left between them. The CDR3 spans 14 residues. Here the CDR3 DNA reads TGTGCCAGCAGTTCATTTGCAGGAAAGAATGAAGCTTTCTTT. Its translation is CASSSFAGKNEAFF.

J is TRBJ2-7 and V is TRBV20-1; D uncertain. V lost 3 bases to trimming and J lost 0 bases, with 12 bases between them. Germline lookup yields CDR1 DFQATT and CDR2 SNEGSKA (reference sequence). The CDR3 is 14 amino acids. CDR3 DNA: TGCAGTGCTAGTCCGTGGGCAAGCTCCTACGAGCAGTACTTC. Protein: CSASPWASSYEQYF.

CDR3: CASGTIGGIYGYTF. The CDR3 DNA reads as TGTGCCAGCGGCACTATTGGAGGGATCTATGGCTACACCTTC. This chain uses TRBV6-5 with TRBJ1-2; D unclear. Trimming shortened V by 8 bases and J by 4 bases, and 17 bases separated the two germline ends. Per the germline V gene, CDR1 is MNHEY and CDR2 is SVGAGI. The CDR3 contains 14 residues.

The CDR3 region has the DNA TGTGCCAGCAGCCGCGACCGACAGTCTGGAAACACCATATATTTT. It codes for CASSRDRQSGNTIYF. The chain uses TRBV6-5 and TRBJ1-3; tentatively, D is TRBD1 (5 bases). The CDR3 contains 15 residues. Germline V CDR1 and CDR2: MNHEY, SVGAGI. V gave up 6 bases and J gave up 1 base, with 13 bases separating them.

This clone was detected once. The genes are TRBV18 and TRBJ1-2; 10 bases match TRBD1. Looked up from germline, CDR1 is KGHSH and CDR2 is LQKENI. The V gene end was trimmed by 3 bases and the J gene end by 5 bases; junction bases not matched to a gene: 6. The CDR3 has 15 amino acids. The CDR3 nucleotides are TGTGCCAGCTCACCTGGGACAGGGGAGGAGTATGGCTACACCTTC. It yields the protein CASSPGTGEEYGYTF.

J is TRBJ2-2 and V is TRBV9, with D perhaps matching TRBD1 (7 bases). Germline V gene data show CDR1 as SGDLS and CDR2 as YYNGEE. The CDR3 extends over 15 amino acids. Trimming stripped 2 bases from V and 6 bases from J, with 14 bases between. The CDR3 is CASSVGGRGAGELFF. The CDR3 bases are TGTGCCAGCAGCGTGGGCGGCAGGGGGGCCGGGGAGCTGTTTTTT. Looking up the rest from reference TRBV9 and TRBJ2-2 gives the full variable domain: DSGVTQTPKHLITATGQRVTLRCSPRSGDLSVYWYQQSLDQGLQFLIQYYNGEERAKGNILERFSAQQFPDLHSELNLSSLELGDSALYFCASSVGGRGAGELFFGEGSRLTVL.

The gene calls are TRBV3-1 (or the pseudogene TRBV3-2) and TRBJ1-1; D is ambiguous. In germline, CDR1 is LGHDT, CDR2 YNNKEL (reference sequence). The CDR3 is 14 amino acids. V was trimmed by 4 bases and J by 3 bases, leaving 12 bases between them. The CDR3 nucleotides read TGTGCCAGCAGCCCCTTAGATTCTGACACTGAAGCTTTCTTT. Its translation is CASSPLDSDTEAFF.

This chain links TRBV5-1 with TRBJ1-6; D not resolved. The CDR3 covers 13 residues. V was cut by 4 bases and J by 7 bases, with 9 bases left in between. From germline, CDR1 is SGHRS and CDR2 YFSETQ. The CDR3 spells CASSVTANSPLHF. CDR3 bases: TGCGCCAGCAGCGTCACAGCAAATTCACCCCTCCACTTT.

This chain joins TRBV7-2 and TRBJ2-3, with a weak D call TRBD2 (5 bases). V lost 6 bases and J 0 bases, leaving 16 bases between the germline ends. Germline lookup yields CDR1 SGHTA and CDR2 FQGNSA. This CDR3 has 16 amino acids. The DNA of the CDR3 is TGTGCCAGCAGTCTAACCCAGCGGACTAGCACAGATACGCAGTATTTT. Translating it yields CASSLTQRTSTDTQYF.

The rearrangement joins TRBV30 to TRBJ2-3; D unclear. Germline assignment: CDR1 GTSNPN and CDR2 SVGIG (reference sequence). V lost 1 base and J lost 1, with 3 bases in between. There are 12 residues in the CDR3. CDR3 bases: TGTGCCTGGAGTGGAGGCACAGATACGCAGTATTTT. Translating gives CAWSGGTDTQYF.

V gene TRBV10-3 combines with J gene TRBJ1-6; D possibly corresponds to TRBD1 (6 bases). The CDR3 has 12 residues. Trimming took 7 bases from V and 7 from J, leaving 8 bases between them. CDR1 is ENHRY and CDR2 is SYGVKD in the germline V gene. The CDR3 here is CAIKTGNSPLHF. The CDR3 nucleotides are TGTGCCATCAAAACAGGGAATTCACCCCTCCACTTT.

This sequence joins TRBV21-1 and TRBJ2-7; the table assigns TRBD1, which was not confirmed against the DNA. TRBV21-1 is a listed pseudogene. This CDR3 region has 15 residues. For the CDR3, the DNA is TGTGCCAGCAGCAAATATGGACAGGGGCCCTACGAGCAGTACTTC. As protein: CASSKYGQGPYEQYF.

The gene calls are TRBV6-1 and TRBJ2-7; D gene ambiguous. The germline V gene has CDR1 MNHNS and CDR2 SASEGT. The V and J ends lost 3 bases and 2 bases respectively, with 11 bases between them. The CDR3 spans 14 residues. Written as DNA, the CDR3 is TGTGCCAGCAGTGAGACACTTCCCACCTACGAGCAGTACTTC. Amino acid sequence: CASSETLPTYEQYF.

The chain links TRBV28 to TRBJ1-6; D unclear. The CDR3 consists of 11 residues. V dropped 3 bases and J dropped 10 bases, with 4 bases sitting between them. Per germline, CDR1 MDHEN and CDR2 SYDVKM. The CDR3 coding sequence is TGTGCCAGCAGTTTGGGCTCACCCCTCCACTTT. Amino acid sequence: CASSLGSPLHF.

DNA for the CDR3: TGTGCCAGCAGCCAACAGACGGGACAGGGGGGCCCATGGTACAATGAGCAGTTCTTC. Amino acid sequence: CASSQQTGQGGPWYNEQFF. The genes are TRBV11-2 and TRBJ2-1; 11 bases map to TRBD1. The V segment lost 5 bases and the J segment 4 bases; nucleotides outside the gene matches: 16. Per germline, CDR1 SGHAT and CDR2 FQNNGV. This CDR3 has 19 residues. The full variable domain, in which reference TRBV11-2 and TRBJ2-1 provide the parts outside the CDR3, is EAGVAQSPRYKIIEKRQSVAFWCNPISGHATLYWYQQILGQGPKLLIQFQNNGVVDDSQLPKDRFSAERLKGVDSTLKIQPAKLEDSAVYLCASSQQTGQGGPWYNEQFFGPGTRLTVL.

This clone was counted a few times. The J gene is TRBJ2-2, the V gene TRBV29-1, with 7 bases identical to TRBD2. The CDR3 contains 15 residues. Germline CDR1 reads SQVTM; CDR2 reads ANQGSEA. Germline trimming cut 0 bases from V and 5 bases from J; bases unmatched to any gene: 6. The CDR3 loop is CSVEDLYGRTGELFF. The CDR3 DNA reads as TGCAGCGTTGAAGATCTTTACGGGAGGACCGGGGAGCTGTTTTTT.

The chain is built from TRBV4-2 and TRBJ1-1; D might be TRBD1 (6 bases). CDR1 and CDR2 from the germline V gene are LGHNA and YNFKEQ. The ends were cut back, 3 bases at V and 2 bases at J, with 19 bases in the middle. This CDR3 spans 17 amino acids. CDR3 bases: TGTGCCAGCAGCCACCCCCGGGGGGGGGCCGAAAACACTGAAGCTTTCTTT. Its protein product is CASSHPRGGAENTEAFF.

The V call is TRBV3-1 (or the pseudogene TRBV3-2), the J call TRBJ1-2, with D hard to call. The V gene's germline CDR1 is LGHDT and CDR2 YNNKEL (reference sequence). V was pared by 1 base and J by 7 bases, with 7 bases between. This CDR3 spans 12 amino acids. CDR3: CASSQGTSGYTF. The CDR3 nucleotides are TGTGCCAGCAGCCAAGGTACTAGTGGCTACACCTTC.